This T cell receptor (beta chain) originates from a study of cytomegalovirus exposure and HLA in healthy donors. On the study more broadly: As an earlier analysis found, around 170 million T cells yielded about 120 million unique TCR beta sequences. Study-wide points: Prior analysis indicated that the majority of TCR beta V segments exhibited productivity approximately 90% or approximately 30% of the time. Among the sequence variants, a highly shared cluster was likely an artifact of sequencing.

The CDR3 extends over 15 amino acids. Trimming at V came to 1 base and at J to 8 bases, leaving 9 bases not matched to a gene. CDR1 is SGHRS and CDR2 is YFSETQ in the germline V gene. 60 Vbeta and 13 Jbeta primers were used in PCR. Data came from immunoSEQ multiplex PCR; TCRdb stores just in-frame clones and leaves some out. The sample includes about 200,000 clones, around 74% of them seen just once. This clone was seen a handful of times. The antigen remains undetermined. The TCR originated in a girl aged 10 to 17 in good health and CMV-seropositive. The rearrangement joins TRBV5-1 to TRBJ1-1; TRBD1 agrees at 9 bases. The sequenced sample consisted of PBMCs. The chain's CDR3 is CASSLTMTGTGEAFF. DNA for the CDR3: TGCGCCAGCAGCTTGACTATGACCGGGACAGGGGAAGCTTTCTTT.